This TCR beta chain was sequenced for a study of T cell responses to AZD1222 COVID-19 vaccine. Study findings and constraints: The study identified only a handful of AZD1222 recipients as seropositive at baseline.

The data were produced by immunoSEQ multiplex PCR, yet TCRdb's version contains in-frame clones alone and is incomplete. The sample records 120,000 to 150,000 clones, about 92% being singletons. With regard to this clone: Its antigen is as yet unknown.

Germline CDR1 MNHEY, CDR2 SVGAGI. Unmatched junction bases numbered 2, after V lost 2 bases and J lost 8 bases. This CDR3 is built from 13 residues. The chain has TRBV6-5 and TRBJ2-1, with 8 bases fitting TRBD2. This TCR was sampled from an adult in good health. This specimen consisted of peripheral blood, obtained on day 0 of AZD1222 vaccination. CDR3 bases: TGTGCCAGCAGTTACGGAGCGGGAGATGAGCAGTTCTTC. Its protein is CASSYGAGDEQFF.